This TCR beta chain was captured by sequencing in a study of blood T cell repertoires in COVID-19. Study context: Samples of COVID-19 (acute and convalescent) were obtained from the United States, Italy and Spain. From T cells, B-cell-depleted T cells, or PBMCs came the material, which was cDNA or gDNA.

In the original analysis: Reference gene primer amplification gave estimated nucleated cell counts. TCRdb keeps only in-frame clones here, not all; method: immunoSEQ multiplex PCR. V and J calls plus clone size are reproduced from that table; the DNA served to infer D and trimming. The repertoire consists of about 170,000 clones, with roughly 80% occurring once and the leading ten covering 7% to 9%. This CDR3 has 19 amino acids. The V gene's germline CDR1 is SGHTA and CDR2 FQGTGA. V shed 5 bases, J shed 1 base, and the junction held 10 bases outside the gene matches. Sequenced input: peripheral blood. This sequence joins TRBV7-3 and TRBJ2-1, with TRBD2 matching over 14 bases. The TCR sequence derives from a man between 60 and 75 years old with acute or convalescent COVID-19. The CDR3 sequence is CASSPSGTSGGPSYNEQFF. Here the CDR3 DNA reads TGTGCCAGCAGCCCCTCAGGGACTAGCGGGGGCCCGTCCTACAATGAGCAGTTCTTC.